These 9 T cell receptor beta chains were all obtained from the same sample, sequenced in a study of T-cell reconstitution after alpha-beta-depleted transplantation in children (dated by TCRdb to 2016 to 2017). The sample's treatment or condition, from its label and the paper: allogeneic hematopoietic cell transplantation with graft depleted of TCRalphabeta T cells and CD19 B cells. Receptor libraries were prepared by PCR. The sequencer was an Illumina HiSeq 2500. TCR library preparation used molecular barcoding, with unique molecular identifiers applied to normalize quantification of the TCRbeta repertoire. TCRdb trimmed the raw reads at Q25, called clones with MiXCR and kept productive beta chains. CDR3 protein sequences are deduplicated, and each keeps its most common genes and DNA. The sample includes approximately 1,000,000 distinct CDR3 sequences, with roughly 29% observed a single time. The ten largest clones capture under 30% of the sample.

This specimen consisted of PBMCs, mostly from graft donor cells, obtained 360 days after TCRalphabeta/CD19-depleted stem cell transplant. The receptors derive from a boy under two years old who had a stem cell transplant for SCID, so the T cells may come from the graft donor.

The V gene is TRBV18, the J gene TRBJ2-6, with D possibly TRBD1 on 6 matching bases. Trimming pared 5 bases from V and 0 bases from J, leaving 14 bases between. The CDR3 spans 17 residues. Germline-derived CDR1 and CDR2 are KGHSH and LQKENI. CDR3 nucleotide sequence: TGTGCCAGCTCAGTTTCACAGGGTTACTCTGGGGCCAACGTCCTGACTTTC. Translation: CASSVSQGYSGANVLTF.

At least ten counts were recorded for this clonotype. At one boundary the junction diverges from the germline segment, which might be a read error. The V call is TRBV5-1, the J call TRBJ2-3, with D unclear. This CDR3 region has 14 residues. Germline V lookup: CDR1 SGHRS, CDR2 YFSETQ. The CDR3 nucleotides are TGTGCCAGCAGTTTATCGGCCTCGACAGATACGCAGTATTTT. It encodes CASSLSASTDTQYF. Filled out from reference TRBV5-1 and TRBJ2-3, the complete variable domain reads KAGVTQTPRYLIKTRGQQVTLSCSPISGHRSVSWYQQTPGQGLQFLFEYFSETQRNKGNFPGRFSGRQFSNSRSEMNVSTLELGDSALYLCASSLSASTDTQYFGPGTRLTVL.

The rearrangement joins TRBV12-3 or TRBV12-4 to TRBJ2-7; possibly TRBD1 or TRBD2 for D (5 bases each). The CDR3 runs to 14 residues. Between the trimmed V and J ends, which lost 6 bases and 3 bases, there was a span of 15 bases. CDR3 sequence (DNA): TGTGCCAGCAGGCCGCCGGGACGGAGCTACGAGCAGTACTTC. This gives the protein CASRPPGRSYEQYF.

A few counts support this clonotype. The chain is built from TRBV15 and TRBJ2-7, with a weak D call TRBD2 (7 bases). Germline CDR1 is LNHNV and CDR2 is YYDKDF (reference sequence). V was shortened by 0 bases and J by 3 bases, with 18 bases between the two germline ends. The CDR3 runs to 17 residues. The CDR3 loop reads CATSREVRGRGDYEQYF. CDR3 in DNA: TGTGCCACCAGCAGAGAGGTCAGGGGCCGGGGGGACTACGAGCAGTACTTC.

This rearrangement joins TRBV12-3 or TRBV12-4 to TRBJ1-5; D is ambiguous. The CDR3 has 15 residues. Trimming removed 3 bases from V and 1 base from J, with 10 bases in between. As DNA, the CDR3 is TGTGCCAGCAGTTTGGACGGGCGGAGCAATCAGCCCCAGCATTTT. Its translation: CASSLDGRSNQPQHF.

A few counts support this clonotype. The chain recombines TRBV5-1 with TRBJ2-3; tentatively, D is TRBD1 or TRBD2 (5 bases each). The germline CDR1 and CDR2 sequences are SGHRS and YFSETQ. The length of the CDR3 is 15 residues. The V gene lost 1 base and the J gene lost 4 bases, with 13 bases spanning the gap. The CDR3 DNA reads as TGCGCCAGCAGCTTGTTCTGGGGGAGCGCAGATACGCAGTATTTT. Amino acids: CASSLFWGSADTQYF.

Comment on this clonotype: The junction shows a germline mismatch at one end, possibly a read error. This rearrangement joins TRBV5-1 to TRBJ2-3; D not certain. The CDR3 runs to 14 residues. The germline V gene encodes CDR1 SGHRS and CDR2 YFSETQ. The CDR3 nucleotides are TGCGCCAGCAGCTTGTGGGCAGCCACAGATATGCAGTATTTT. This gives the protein CASSLWAATDMQYF.

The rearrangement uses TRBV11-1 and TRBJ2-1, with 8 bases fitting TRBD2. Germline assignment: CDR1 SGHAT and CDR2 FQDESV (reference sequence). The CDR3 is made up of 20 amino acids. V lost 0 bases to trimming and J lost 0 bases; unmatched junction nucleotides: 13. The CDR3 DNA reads TGTGCCAGCAGCTTAGCTTTATTGGCGGGGGGATCGAGCTCCTACAATGAGCAGTTCTTC. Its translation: CASSLALLAGGSSSYNEQFF. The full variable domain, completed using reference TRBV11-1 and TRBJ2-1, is EAEVAQSPRYKITEKSQAVAFWCDPISGHATLYWYRQILGQGPELLVQFQDESVVDDSQLPKDRFSAERLKGVDSTLKIQPAELGDSAMYLCASSLALLAGGSSSYNEQFFGPGTRLTVL.

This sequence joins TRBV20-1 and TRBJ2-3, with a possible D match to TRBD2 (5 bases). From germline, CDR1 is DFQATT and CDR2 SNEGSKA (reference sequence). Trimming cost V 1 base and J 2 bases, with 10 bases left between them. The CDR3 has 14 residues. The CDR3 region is CSARVSAYTDTQYF. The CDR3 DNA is TGCAGTGCTAGAGTTAGCGCCTACACAGATACGCAGTATTTT.